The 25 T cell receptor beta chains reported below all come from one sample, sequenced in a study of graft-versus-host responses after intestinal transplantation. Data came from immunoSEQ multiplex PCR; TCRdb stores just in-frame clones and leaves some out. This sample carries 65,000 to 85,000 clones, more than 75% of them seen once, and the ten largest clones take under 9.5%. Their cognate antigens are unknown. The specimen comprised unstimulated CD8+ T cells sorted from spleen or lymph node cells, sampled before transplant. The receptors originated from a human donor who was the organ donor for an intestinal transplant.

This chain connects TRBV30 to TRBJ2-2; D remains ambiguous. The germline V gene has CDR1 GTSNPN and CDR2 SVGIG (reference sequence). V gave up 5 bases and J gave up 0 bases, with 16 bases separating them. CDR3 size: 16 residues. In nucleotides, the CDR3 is TGTGCCTGGGATGATCTAGGGTCTCCGAACACCGGGGAGCTGTTTTTT. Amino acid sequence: CAWDDLGSPNTGELFF.

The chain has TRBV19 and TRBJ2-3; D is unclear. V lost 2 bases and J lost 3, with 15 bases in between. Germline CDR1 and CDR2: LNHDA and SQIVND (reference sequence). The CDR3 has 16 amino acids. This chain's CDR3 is CASSIHSQRVTDTQYF. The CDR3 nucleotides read TGTGCCAGTAGTATACACAGTCAGAGAGTAACAGATACGCAGTATTTT.

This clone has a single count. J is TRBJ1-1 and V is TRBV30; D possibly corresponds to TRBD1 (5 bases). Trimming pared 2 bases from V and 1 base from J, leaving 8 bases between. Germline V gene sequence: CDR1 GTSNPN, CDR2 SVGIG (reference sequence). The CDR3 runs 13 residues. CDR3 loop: CAWSWGPNTEAFF. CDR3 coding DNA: TGTGCCTGGAGTTGGGGCCCGAACACTGAAGCTTTCTTT.

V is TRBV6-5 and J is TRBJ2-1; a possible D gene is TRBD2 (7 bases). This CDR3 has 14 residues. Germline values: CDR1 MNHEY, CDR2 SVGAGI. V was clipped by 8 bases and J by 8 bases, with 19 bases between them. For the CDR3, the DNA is TGTGCCAGCTCCCAAAGTCCGGGGGGCGATGAGCAGTTCTTC. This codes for CASSQSPGGDEQFF.

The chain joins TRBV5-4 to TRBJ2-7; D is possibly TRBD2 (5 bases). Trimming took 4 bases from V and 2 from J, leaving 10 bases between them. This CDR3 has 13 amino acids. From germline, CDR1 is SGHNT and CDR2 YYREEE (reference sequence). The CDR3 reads CASSPGSPYEQYF. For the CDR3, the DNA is TGTGCCAGCAGCCCGGGGTCCCCCTACGAGCAGTACTTC.

The CDR3 region is CASRSNTGELFF. CDR3 in DNA: TGTGCCAGCAGATCGAACACCGGGGAGCTGTTTTTT. The chain carries TRBV28 and TRBJ2-2; no clear D. Germline lookup yields CDR1 MDHEN and CDR2 SYDVKM. The V end lost 6 bases, the J end lost 0 bases, and 2 bases lay between the germline ends. The CDR3 is made up of 12 amino acids.

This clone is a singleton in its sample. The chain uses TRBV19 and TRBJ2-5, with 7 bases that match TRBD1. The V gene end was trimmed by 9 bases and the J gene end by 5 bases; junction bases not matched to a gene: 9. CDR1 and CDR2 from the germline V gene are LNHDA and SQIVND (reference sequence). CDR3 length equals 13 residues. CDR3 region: CASSDRTRETQYF. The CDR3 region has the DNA TGTGCCAGCTCGGACAGGACACGGGAGACCCAGTACTTC.

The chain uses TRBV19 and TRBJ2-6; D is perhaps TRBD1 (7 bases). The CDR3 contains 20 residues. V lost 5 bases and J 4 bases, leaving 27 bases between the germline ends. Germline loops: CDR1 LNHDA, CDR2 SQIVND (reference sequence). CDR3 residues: CASSPRQGLLAIEGANVLTF. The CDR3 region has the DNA TGTGCCAGTAGTCCTAGACAGGGACTCCTCGCGATTGAGGGGGCCAACGTCCTGACTTTC.

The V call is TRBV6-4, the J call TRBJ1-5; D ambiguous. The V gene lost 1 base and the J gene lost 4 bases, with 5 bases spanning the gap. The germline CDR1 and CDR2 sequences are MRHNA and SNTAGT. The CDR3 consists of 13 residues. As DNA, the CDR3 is TGTGCCAGCAGTGACTTTCCTAATCAGCCCCAGCATTTT. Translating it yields CASSDFPNQPQHF.

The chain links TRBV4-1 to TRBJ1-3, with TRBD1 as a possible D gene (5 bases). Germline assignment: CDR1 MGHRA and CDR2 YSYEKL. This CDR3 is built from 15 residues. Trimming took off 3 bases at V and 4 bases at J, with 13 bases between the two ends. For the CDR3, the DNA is TGCGCCAGCAGCCAGAGGTGGGGGTTAGGAAACACCATATATTTT. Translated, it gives CASSQRWGLGNTIYF.

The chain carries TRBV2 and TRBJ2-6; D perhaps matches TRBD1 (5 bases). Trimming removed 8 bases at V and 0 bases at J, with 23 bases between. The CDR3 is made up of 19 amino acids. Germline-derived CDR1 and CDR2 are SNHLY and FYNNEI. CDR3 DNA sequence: TGTGCCAGCCTGACTCCAGGGCAACACCAAAACTCTGGGGCCAACGTCCTGACTTTC. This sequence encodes CASLTPGQHQNSGANVLTF.

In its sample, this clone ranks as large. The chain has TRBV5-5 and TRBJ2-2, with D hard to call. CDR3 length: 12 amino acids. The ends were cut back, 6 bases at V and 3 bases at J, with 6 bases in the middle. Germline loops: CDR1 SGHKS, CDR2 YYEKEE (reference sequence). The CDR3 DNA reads TGTGCCAGCACCACTCACACCGGGGAGCTGTTTTTT. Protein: CASTTHTGELFF.

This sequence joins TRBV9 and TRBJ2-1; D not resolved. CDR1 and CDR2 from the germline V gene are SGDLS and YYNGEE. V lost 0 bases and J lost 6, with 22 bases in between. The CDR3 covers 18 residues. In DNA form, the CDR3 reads TGTGCCAGCAGCGTAGGGGCCCGGGTGGGGAATATGGCCAATGAGCAGTTCTTC. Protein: CASSVGARVGNMANEQFF.

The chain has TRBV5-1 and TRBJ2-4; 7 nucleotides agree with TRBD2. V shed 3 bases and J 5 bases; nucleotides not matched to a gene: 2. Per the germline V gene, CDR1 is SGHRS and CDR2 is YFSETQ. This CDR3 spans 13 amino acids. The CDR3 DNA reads TGCGCCAGCAGCTGGGCGGGGGAAAACATTCAGTACTTC. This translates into CASSWAGENIQYF. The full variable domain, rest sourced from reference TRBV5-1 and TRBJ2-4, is KAGVTQTPRYLIKTRGQQVTLSCSPISGHRSVSWYQQTPGQGLQFLFEYFSETQRNKGNFPGRFSGRQFSNSRSEMNVSTLELGDSALYLCASSWAGENIQYFGAGTRLSVL.

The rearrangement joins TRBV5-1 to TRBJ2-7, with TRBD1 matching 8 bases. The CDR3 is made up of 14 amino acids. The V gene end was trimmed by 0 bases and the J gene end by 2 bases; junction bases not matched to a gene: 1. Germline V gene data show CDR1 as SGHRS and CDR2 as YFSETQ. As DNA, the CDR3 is TGCGCCAGCAGCTTGGGGACAGGGCCCTACGAGCAGTACTTC. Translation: CASSLGTGPYEQYF.

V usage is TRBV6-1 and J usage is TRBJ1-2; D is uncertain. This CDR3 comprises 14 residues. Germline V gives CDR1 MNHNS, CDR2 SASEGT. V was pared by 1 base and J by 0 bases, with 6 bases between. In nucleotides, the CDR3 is TGTGCCAGCAGTGAAGAGATATCTAACTATGGCTACACCTTC. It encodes CASSEEISNYGYTF.

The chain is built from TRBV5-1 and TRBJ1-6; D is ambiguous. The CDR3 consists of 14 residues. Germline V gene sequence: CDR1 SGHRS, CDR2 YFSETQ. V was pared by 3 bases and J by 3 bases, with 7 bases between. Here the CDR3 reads CASSSLFYNSPLHF. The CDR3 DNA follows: TGCGCCAGCAGCTCTTTATTCTATAATTCACCCCTCCACTTT.

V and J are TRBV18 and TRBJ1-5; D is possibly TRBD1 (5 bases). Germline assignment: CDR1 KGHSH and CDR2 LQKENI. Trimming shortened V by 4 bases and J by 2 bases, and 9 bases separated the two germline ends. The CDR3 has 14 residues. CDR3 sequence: CASSQGWGNQPQHF. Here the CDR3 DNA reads TGTGCCAGCTCACAGGGGTGGGGCAATCAGCCCCAGCATTTT.

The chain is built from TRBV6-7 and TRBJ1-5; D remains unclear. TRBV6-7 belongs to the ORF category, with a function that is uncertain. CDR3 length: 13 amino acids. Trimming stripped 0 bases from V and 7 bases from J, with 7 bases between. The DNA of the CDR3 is TGTGCCAGCAGTTACTCAGGGATCCAGCCCCAGCATTTT. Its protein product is CASSYSGIQPQHF.

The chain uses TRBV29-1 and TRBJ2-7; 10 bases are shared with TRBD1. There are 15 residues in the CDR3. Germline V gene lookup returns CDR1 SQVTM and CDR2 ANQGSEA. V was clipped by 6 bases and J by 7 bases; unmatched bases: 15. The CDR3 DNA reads TGCAGCGTAGTTTTAGGGGACAGGGGATCGGGTGAGCAGTACTTC. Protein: CSVVLGDRGSGEQYF.

The CDR3 protein is CASSPLGGYEQYF. For the CDR3, the DNA is TGCGCCAGCAGCCCCTTGGGGGGATACGAGCAGTACTTC. This chain uses TRBV4-1 with TRBJ2-7, with D possibly being TRBD2 (6 bases). Trimming pared 4 bases from V and 4 bases from J, leaving 11 bases between. Germline V CDR1 and CDR2: MGHRA, YSYEKL. The CDR3 length is 13 residues.

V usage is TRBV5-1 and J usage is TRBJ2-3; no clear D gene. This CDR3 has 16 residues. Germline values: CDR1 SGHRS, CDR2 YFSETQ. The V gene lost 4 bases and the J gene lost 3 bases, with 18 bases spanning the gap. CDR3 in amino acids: CASSPLIPLVTDTQYF. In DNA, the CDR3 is TGCGCCAGCAGCCCTCTGATTCCCTTGGTGACAGATACGCAGTATTTT. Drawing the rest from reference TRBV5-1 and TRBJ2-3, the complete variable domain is KAGVTQTPRYLIKTRGQQVTLSCSPISGHRSVSWYQQTPGQGLQFLFEYFSETQRNKGNFPGRFSGRQFSNSRSEMNVSTLELGDSALYLCASSPLIPLVTDTQYFGPGTRLTVL.

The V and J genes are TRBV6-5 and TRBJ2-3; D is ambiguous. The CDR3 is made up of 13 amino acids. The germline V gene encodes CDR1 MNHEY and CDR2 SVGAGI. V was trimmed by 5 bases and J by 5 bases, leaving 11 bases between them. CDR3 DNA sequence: TGTGCCAGCAGTAAAGCAGCTATAGATACGCAGTATTTT. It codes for CASSKAAIDTQYF.

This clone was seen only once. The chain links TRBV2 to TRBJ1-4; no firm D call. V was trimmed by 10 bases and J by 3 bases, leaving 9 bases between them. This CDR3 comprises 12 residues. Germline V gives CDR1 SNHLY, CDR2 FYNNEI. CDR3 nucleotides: TGTGCCAATACAGTCGCTAATGAAAAACTGTTTTTT. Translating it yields CANTVANEKLFF. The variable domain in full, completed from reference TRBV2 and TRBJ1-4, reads EPEVTQTPSHQVTQMGQEVILRCVPISNHLYFYWYRQILGQKVEFLVSFYNNEISEKSEIFDDQFSVERPDGSNFTLKIRSTKLEDSAMYFCANTVANEKLFFGSGTQLSVL.

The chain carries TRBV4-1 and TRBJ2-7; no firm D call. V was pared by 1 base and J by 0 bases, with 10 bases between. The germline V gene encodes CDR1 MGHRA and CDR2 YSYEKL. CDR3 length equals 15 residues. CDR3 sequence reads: CASSQVPVSSYEQYF. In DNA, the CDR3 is TGCGCCAGCAGCCAAGTTCCAGTGAGCTCCTACGAGCAGTACTTC.